Following are 20 T cell receptor beta chains from one sample sequenced in a study of cytomegalovirus exposure and HLA in healthy donors. The PCR contained 60 Vbeta and 13 Jbeta primers. Sequenced by immunoSEQ multiplex PCR; TCRdb stores in-frame clones only, minus some. Of 200,000 to 250,000 clones in the sample, roughly 91% were seen once. The specimen was PBMCs. The receptors were sampled from a woman between 18 and 29 years old in good health and CMV-seronegative.

This chain uses TRBV5-1 with TRBJ2-7; no firm D call. The CDR3 has 16 amino acids. With 0 bases removed from V and 5 bases from J, the gap between germline ends came to 18 bases. Germline CDR1 SGHRS, CDR2 YFSETQ. The CDR3 loop is CASSLVPAASVHEQYF. Written as DNA, the CDR3 is TGCGCCAGCAGCTTGGTCCCGGCGGCTTCAGTCCACGAGCAGTACTTC.

V is TRBV2 and J is TRBJ1-1; 9 bases match TRBD1. V dropped 7 bases and J dropped 3; count of bases not matched to a gene: 6. CDR3 size: 14 residues. Per the germline V gene, CDR1 is SNHLY and CDR2 is FYNNEI. This CDR3 is CASTGTGRYTEAFF. The CDR3, as DNA: TGTGCCAGCACAGGGACAGGGCGTTACACTGAAGCTTTCTTT.

A few counts support this clone. The rearrangement joins TRBV11-3 to TRBJ2-3; maybe TRBD2 (6 bases). This CDR3 is 15 amino acids long. Trimming removed 5 bases from V and 5 bases from J, with 17 bases in between. Germline assignment: CDR1 SGHNT and CDR2 YENEEA. CDR3 nucleotides: TGTGCCAGCAGCCCGGGCGCGGGGTTGGGAGATACGCAGTATTTT. This gives the protein CASSPGAGLGDTQYF. The entire variable domain, with the rest obtained from reference TRBV11-3 and TRBJ2-3, is as follows: EAGVVQSPRYKIIEKKQPVAFWCNPISGHNTLYWYLQNLGQGPELLIRYENEEAVDDSQLPKDRFSAERLKGVDSTLKIQPAELGDSAVYLCASSPGAGLGDTQYFGPGTRLTVL.

The chain joins TRBV7-2 to TRBJ2-1; TRBD1 aligns across 8 bases. CDR1 and CDR2 (germline): SGHTA, FQGNSA. This CDR3 has 15 residues. V lost 4 bases, J lost 5 bases, and 7 bases stayed unmatched. DNA of the CDR3: TGTGCCAGCAGCTCGGACAGGGTCATCAACAATGAGCAGTTCTTC. It translates to CASSSDRVINNEQFF.

The chain carries TRBV2 and TRBJ1-6; TRBD1 is a possible D gene (6 bases). The CDR3 consists of 14 residues. Trimming shortened V by 4 bases and J by 6 bases, and 10 bases separated the two germline ends. CDR1 is SNHLY, CDR2 FYNNEI, per germline. In DNA, the CDR3 is TGTGCCAGCAGTGCGGACAGATTTAATTCACCCCTCCACTTT. Translating it yields CASSADRFNSPLHF. Full variable domain (missing parts from reference TRBV2 and TRBJ1-6): EPEVTQTPSHQVTQMGQEVILRCVPISNHLYFYWYRQILGQKVEFLVSFYNNEISEKSEIFDDQFSVERPDGSNFTLKIRSTKLEDSAMYFCASSADRFNSPLHFGNGTRLTVT.

This chain joins TRBV18 and TRBJ2-6; D is uncertain. The CDR3 length is 14 residues. Trimming took off 8 bases at V and 2 bases at J, with 10 bases between the two ends. Germline CDR1 is KGHSH and CDR2 is LQKENI. The CDR3 spells CASEYSPGANVLTF. The CDR3 coding sequence is TGTGCCAGCGAGTACAGCCCTGGGGCCAACGTCCTGACTTTC. The whole variable domain, filled in from reference TRBV18 and TRBJ2-6, reads NAGVMQNPRHLVRRRGQEARLRCSPMKGHSHVYWYRQLPEEGLKFMVYLQKENIIDESGMPKERFSAEFPKEGPSILRIQQVVRGDSAAYFCASEYSPGANVLTFGAGSRLTVL.

A single count supports this clone. This chain's CDR3 is CASSAPRGLSGANVLTF. CDR3 sequence (DNA): TGTGCCAGCAGCGCTCCTCGGGGACTCTCTGGGGCCAACGTCCTGACTTTC. The V call is TRBV5-4, the J call TRBJ2-6; D is possibly TRBD2 (6 bases). The CDR3 consists of 17 residues. With 4 bases removed from V and 0 bases from J, the gap between germline ends came to 14 bases. Per germline, CDR1 SGHNT and CDR2 YYREEE (reference sequence).

CDR3 bases: TGCGCCAGCGCCCTCGTCGGCGGAACCTACGAGCAGTACTTC. It translates to CASALVGGTYEQYF. The chain is built from TRBV4-1 and TRBJ2-7, with D uncertain. The CDR3 length is 14 residues. Between the trimmed V and J ends, which lost 8 bases and 2 bases, there was a span of 16 bases. The germline gives CDR1 MGHRA, CDR2 YSYEKL.

The chain uses TRBV9 and TRBJ2-2, with D maybe TRBD2 (6 bases). The germline gives CDR1 SGDLS, CDR2 YYNGEE. The CDR3 sequence is 17 residues long. The V end lost 2 bases, the J end lost 6 bases, and 20 bases lay between the germline ends. As DNA, the CDR3 is TGTGCCAGCAGCGTCTTCTGGGGGGTCGAAGTTGCCGGGGAGCTGTTTTTT. Residues: CASSVFWGVEVAGELFF.

This CDR3 is CATSSGLGTGAEAFF. DNA for the CDR3: TGTGCCACCAGCAGCGGCCTGGGGACAGGGGCTGAAGCTTTCTTT. The V gene is TRBV15, the J gene TRBJ1-1, with 10 bases identical to TRBD1. The germline V gene has CDR1 LNHNV and CDR2 YYDKDF (reference sequence). Trimming removed 3 bases from V and 6 bases from J; junction bases left unmatched: 7. The CDR3 totals 15 residues.

The chain links TRBV5-6 to TRBJ1-2; D is perhaps TRBD1 (5 bases). CDR3 size: 13 residues. V was shortened by 1 base and J by 5 bases, with 9 bases between the two germline ends. The V gene's germline CDR1 is SGHDT and CDR2 YYEEEE. In DNA, the CDR3 is TGTGCCAGCAGCTTGTGGGGGGAATATGGCTACACCTTC. Amino acids: CASSLWGEYGYTF. The complete variable domain, with remaining parts taken from reference TRBV5-6 and TRBJ1-2, reads DAGVTQSPTHLIKTRGQQVTLRCSPKSGHDTVSWYQQALGQGPQFIFQYYEEEERQRGNFPDRFSGHQFPNYSSELNVNALLLGDSALYLCASSLWGEYGYTFGSGTRLTVV.

The rearrangement links TRBV5-6 to TRBJ1-6, with D perhaps matching TRBD1 (6 bases). CDR1 is SGHDT and CDR2 is YYEEEE in the germline V gene. This CDR3 comprises 17 residues. Trimming stripped 1 base from V and 10 bases from J, with 21 bases between. For the CDR3, the DNA is TGTGCCAGCAGCTTGCGGGGGGGCCGGGAGGTGTTCTCACCCCTCCACTTT. Translating it yields CASSLRGGREVFSPLHF.

This clone was seen once. The rearrangement links TRBV19 to TRBJ2-5; D is perhaps TRBD2 (5 bases). The J call may be incorrect, as the DNA end agrees better with TRBJ2-7. CDR1 and CDR2 from the germline V gene are LNHDA and SQIVND (reference sequence). The CDR3 sequence is 13 residues long. DNA of the CDR3: TGTGCCAGTAGTATAGATCGGGGTTACGAGCAGTACTTC. Translated, it gives CASSIDRGYEQYF.

The chain combines TRBV19 with TRBJ2-3; 7 nucleotides align to TRBD2. There are 13 residues in the CDR3. Unmatched junction bases numbered 2, after V lost 4 bases and J lost 4 bases. CDR1 and CDR2 from the germline V gene are LNHDA and SQIVND (reference sequence). CDR3 nucleotides: TGTGCCAGTAGTAAGCGGGGAGCAGATACGCAGTATTTT. This sequence encodes CASSKRGADTQYF. The full variable domain, in which reference TRBV19 and TRBJ2-3 provide the parts outside the CDR3, is DGGITQSPKYLFRKEGQNVTLSCEQNLNHDAMYWYRQDPGQGLRLIYYSQIVNDFQKGDIAEGYSVSREKKESFPLTVTSAQKNPTAFYLCASSKRGADTQYFGPGTRLTVL.

V gene TRBV21-1 combines with J gene TRBJ2-1; whether TRBD2, the table's D call, matches the DNA was not checked. TRBV21-1 is a pseudogene. The CDR3 sequence is 16 residues long. DNA for the CDR3: TGTGCCAGCAGCAAACACCCGACTAGCAGATACAATGAGCAGTTCTTC. Protein sequence: CASSKHPTSRYNEQFF.

The gene calls are TRBV5-4 and TRBJ2-5; no definite D call. Between the trimmed V and J ends, which lost 0 bases and 4 bases, there was a span of 4 bases. Germline assignment: CDR1 SGHNT and CDR2 YYREEE (reference sequence). The CDR3 has 12 residues. The CDR3 loop is CASSLEAETQYF. For the CDR3, the DNA is TGTGCCAGCAGCTTGGAAGCAGAGACCCAGTACTTC.

The V and J genes are TRBV7-6 and TRBJ2-6; 10 bases line up with TRBD2. Germline CDR1 is SGHVS and CDR2 is FNYEAQ. V was clipped by 2 bases and J by 4 bases; unmatched bases: 8. The length of the CDR3 is 18 residues. The CDR3 reads CASSLRLAGVGGANVLTF. DNA of the CDR3: TGTGCCAGCAGCTTAAGGCTAGCGGGGGTCGGAGGGGCCAACGTCCTGACTTTC.

This chain joins TRBV25-1 and TRBJ2-2; D gene uncertain. CDR1 and CDR2 (germline): MGHDK, SYGVNS. Between the trimmed V and J ends, which lost 7 bases and 8 bases, there was a span of 8 bases. The CDR3 covers 11 residues. For the CDR3, the DNA is TGTGCCAGCAATCGGGTTGGGGAGCTGTTTTTT. Translated: CASNRVGELFF.

The chain recombines TRBV5-5 with TRBJ2-2; 8 positions match TRBD1. J lost 6 bases, V lost 0 bases, and 7 bases had no gene match. Germline CDR1 SGHKS, CDR2 YYEKEE (reference sequence). The length of the CDR3 is 16 residues. This CDR3 reads CASSLGPGGVPGELFF. The CDR3 DNA follows: TGTGCCAGCAGCTTGGGTCCAGGGGGCGTGCCCGGGGAGCTGTTTTTT.

This clone was detected once. The CDR3 nucleotides read TGTGCCAGCAGTGAAAACGGACAGGTATCCTATTCACCCCTCCACTTT. Its protein product is CASSENGQVSYSPLHF. The chain carries TRBV2 and TRBJ1-6, with TRBD1 identical over 7 bases. CDR1 is SNHLY, CDR2 FYNNEI, per germline. The V gene end was trimmed by 2 bases and the J gene end by 8 bases; junction bases not matched to a gene: 9. The length of the CDR3 is 16 residues.